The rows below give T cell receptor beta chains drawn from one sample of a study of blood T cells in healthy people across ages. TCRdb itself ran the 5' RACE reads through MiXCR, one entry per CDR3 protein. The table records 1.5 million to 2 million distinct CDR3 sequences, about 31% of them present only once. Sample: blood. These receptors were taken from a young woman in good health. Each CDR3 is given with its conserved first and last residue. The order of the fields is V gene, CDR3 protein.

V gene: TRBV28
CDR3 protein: CASSLFRGETQYF

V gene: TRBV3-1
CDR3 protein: CASSPEAGQGGYEQYF

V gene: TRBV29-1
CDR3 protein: CSVLLREVEQFF

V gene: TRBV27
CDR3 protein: CASSLRGSGQGMVGPLNTEAFF

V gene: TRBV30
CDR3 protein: CAWAQVNYGYTF

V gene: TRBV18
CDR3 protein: CASSPGQAENTEAFF

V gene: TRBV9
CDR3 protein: CASSATSAVGTGLTDTQYF

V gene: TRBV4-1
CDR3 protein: CASSQPGQGYEQYF

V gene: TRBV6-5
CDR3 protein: CASSYSGLAGGPVQETQYF

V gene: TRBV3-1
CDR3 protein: CASSQEALPTDTQYF

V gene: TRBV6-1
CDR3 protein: CASSPPLGSGSRRNEQFF

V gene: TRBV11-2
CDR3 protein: CASSPAVGGAHYGYTF

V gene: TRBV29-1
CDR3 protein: CSVDDRVQGYGYTF

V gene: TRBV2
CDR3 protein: CASTVAHKNIQYF

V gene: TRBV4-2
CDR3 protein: CASSQDFLEALPEQYF

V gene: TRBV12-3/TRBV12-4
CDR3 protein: CASSFEKRGNQPQHF

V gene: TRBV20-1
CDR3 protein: CSARVLAGTDTQYF

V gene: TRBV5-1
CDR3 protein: CASSVWGDEQFF